Listed here are 25 T cell receptor beta chains from one sample, sequenced in a study of cytomegalovirus exposure and HLA in healthy donors. PCR was performed using 60 Vbeta and 13 Jbeta primers. Repertoires were generated with immunoSEQ multiplex PCR, while TCRdb's copy carries only in-frame clones and drops some. The data contain over 70,000 clones, about 72% of them singletons. Sequencing used PBMCs. Receptors originate from a man aged 30-40 years in good health and CMV-seronegative.

The table lists this clone with a count of one. The chain is built from TRBV9 and TRBJ1-1; 7 bases are shared with TRBD1. The trim removed 3 bases at V and 4 bases at J, leaving 9 bases unmatched. The CDR3 length is 15 residues. The germline gives CDR1 SGDLS, CDR2 YYNGEE. CDR3 sequence: CASSAGGTVATEAFF. In DNA form, the CDR3 reads TGTGCCAGCAGCGCGGGGGGGACAGTTGCCACTGAAGCTTTCTTT.

This clone has a handful of counts. The genes are TRBV7-9 and TRBJ2-7; TRBD1 agrees at 7 bases. Germline values: CDR1 SEHNR, CDR2 FQNEAQ (reference sequence). With V trimmed by 5 bases and J by 1 base, 8 bases remained unmatched. The CDR3 loop spans 15 amino acids. The CDR3 nucleotides read TGTGCCAGCAGCCGCCTGGGGGACAGATCCTACGAGCAGTACTTC. It is translated as CASSRLGDRSYEQYF. Based on the CDR3 plus reference TRBV7-9 and TRBJ2-7, the full variable domain is DTGVSQNPRHKITKRGQNVTFRCDPISEHNRLYWYRQTLGQGPEFLTYFQNEAQLEKSRLLSDRFSAERPKGSFSTLEIQRTEQGDSAMYLCASSRLGDRSYEQYFGPGTRLTVT.

Comment on this clone: Mismatch with germline at one junction end may stem from a read error. V and J are TRBV4-2 and TRBJ2-1; TRBD2 matches at 14 bases. Germline loops: CDR1 LGHNA, CDR2 YNFKEQ. The CDR3 has 16 amino acids. The DNA of the CDR3 is TGTGCCCGCAGCCAAGATGGGACTAGCGGGAGCAATGAGCAGTTCTTC. This gives the protein CARSQDGTSGSNEQFF.

The J gene is TRBJ2-1, the V gene TRBV12-2; the table's D call TRBD2 went unverified against the DNA. TRBV12-2 is deemed a pseudogene. This CDR3 has 16 residues. CDR3 in amino acids: CARRPRFSGRANEQFF. The CDR3 nucleotides read TGTGCACGTCGCCCACGGTTTAGCGGGAGGGCCAATGAGCAGTTCTTC.

The rearrangement joins TRBV7-2 to TRBJ2-2; TRBD2 is a possible D gene (6 bases). Germline V CDR1 and CDR2: SGHTA, FQGNSA. The CDR3 sequence is 16 residues long. Between the trimmed V and J ends, which lost 1 base and 5 bases, there was a span of 14 bases. CDR3 loop: CASSLGSTSWTGELFF. The CDR3 nucleotides read TGTGCCAGCAGCTTAGGATCGACTAGTTGGACCGGGGAGCTGTTTTTT.

V is TRBV20-1 and J is TRBJ1-1; no definite D call. V gave up 6 bases and J gave up 11 bases, with 13 bases separating them. This CDR3 has 10 amino acids. Per germline, CDR1 DFQATT and CDR2 SNEGSKA (reference sequence). As DNA, the CDR3 is TGCAGTGCCACTATCCCGGGGGCTTTCTTT. Residues: CSATIPGAFF.

The V call is TRBV5-1, the J call TRBJ2-1; D is perhaps TRBD2 (6 bases). The CDR3 consists of 16 residues. The V end lost 4 bases, the J end lost 0 bases, and 14 bases lay between the germline ends. The germline gives CDR1 SGHRS, CDR2 YFSETQ. CDR3 in amino acids: CASSPEGVISYNEQFF. The CDR3 DNA sequence: TGCGCCAGCAGCCCGGAGGGCGTCATCTCCTACAATGAGCAGTTCTTC. The full variable domain, completed using reference TRBV5-1 and TRBJ2-1, is KAGVTQTPRYLIKTRGQQVTLSCSPISGHRSVSWYQQTPGQGLQFLFEYFSETQRNKGNFPGRFSGRQFSNSRSEMNVSTLELGDSALYLCASSPEGVISYNEQFFGPGTRLTVL.

CDR3 protein: CASRGGNTEAFF. The CDR3 DNA follows: TGTGCCAGCAGGGGGGGGAACACTGAAGCTTTCTTT. The V gene is TRBV6-6, the J gene TRBJ1-1, with D perhaps matching TRBD1 (5 bases). CDR1 and CDR2 from the germline V gene are MNHNY and SVGAGI (reference sequence). This CDR3 spans 12 amino acids. Deletions cut 6 bases from V and 1 base from J, with 6 bases between.

The chain joins TRBV19 to TRBJ1-1; D uncertain. This CDR3 is built from 12 residues. V lost 7 bases, J lost 5 bases, and 11 bases lay in between. Germline CDR1 and CDR2: LNHDA and SQIVND (reference sequence). The DNA of the CDR3 is TGTGCCAGTACCGAGGGATATACTGAAGCTTTCTTT. The encoded protein is CASTEGYTEAFF.

This chain connects TRBV4-1 to TRBJ2-7, with D maybe TRBD1 (6 bases). CDR1 is MGHRA, CDR2 YSYEKL, per germline. The CDR3 is 14 residues long. Trimming pared 0 bases from V and 1 base from J, leaving 7 bases between. The CDR3 loop is CASSQDQGSYEQYF. CDR3 nucleotide sequence: TGCGCCAGCAGCCAAGATCAGGGGTCCTACGAGCAGTACTTC.

This clone turned up a few times. Here the CDR3 DNA reads TGTGCCAGCAGTTTATCGGTGGGACAGGGTAAGGACGGCTACACCTTC. Translating gives CASSLSVGQGKDGYTF. V gene TRBV28 combines with J gene TRBJ1-2; 9 bases are shared with TRBD1. CDR1 is MDHEN and CDR2 is SYDVKM in the germline V gene. V shed 1 base, J shed 8 bases, and the junction held 11 bases outside the gene matches. CDR3 length: 16 residues.

V gene TRBV5-1 combines with J gene TRBJ1-1; weak D call: TRBD1 (5 bases). V lost 6 bases and J 3 bases, leaving 12 bases between the germline ends. This CDR3 has 13 residues. In germline, CDR1 is SGHRS, CDR2 YFSETQ. The CDR3, as DNA: TGCGCCAGCAAGGGCCAGGGCTACACTGAAGCTTTCTTT. Protein sequence: CASKGQGYTEAFF.

V usage is TRBV27 and J usage is TRBJ1-2, with TRBD1 as a possible D gene (6 bases). Germline CDR1 is MNHEY and CDR2 is SMNVEV (reference sequence). This CDR3 is 16 amino acids long. The V and J ends lost 3 bases and 7 bases respectively, with 21 bases between them. CDR3 protein: CASSLGGRGGYSGYTF. For the CDR3, the DNA is TGTGCCAGCAGTTTGGGGGGGCGCGGGGGATATTCTGGCTACACCTTC.

This clone appeared a single time. This rearrangement joins TRBV4-3 to TRBJ1-4, with 11 nucleotides matching TRBD1. The ends lost 1 base at V and 7 bases at J; junction bases unmatched: 5. This CDR3 is 16 amino acids long. The germline gives CDR1 LGHNA, CDR2 YSLEER. CDR3 sequence reads: CASSQGRGTGGEKLFF. The CDR3 region has the DNA TGCGCCAGCAGCCAAGGCCGGGGGACAGGGGGTGAAAAACTGTTTTTT.

This chain links TRBV25-1 with TRBJ1-2; D possibly corresponds to TRBD1 (6 bases). Germline CDR1 and CDR2: MGHDK and SYGVNS. Deletions cut 5 bases from V and 4 bases from J, with 14 bases between. The CDR3 has 14 amino acids. CDR3 in DNA: TGTGCCAGCAGTCTACAGGGAGTAGGCTATGGCTACACCTTC. It codes for CASSLQGVGYGYTF.

This rearrangement joins TRBV15 to TRBJ2-7, with a tentative D call TRBD2 (5 bases). Trimming left V 0 bases short and J 1 base short, with 16 bases between. This CDR3 contains 17 residues. Germline V gene data show CDR1 as LNHNV and CDR2 as YYDKDF (reference sequence). Written as DNA, the CDR3 is TGTGCCACCAGCAGAGATCACGAGGGCCCCCCATCCTACGAGCAGTACTTC. This translates into CATSRDHEGPPSYEQYF.

The rearrangement links TRBV9 to TRBJ1-1, with TRBD1 matching over 11 bases. In germline, CDR1 is SGDLS, CDR2 YYNGEE. J was trimmed by 6 bases and V by 3 bases; bases with no gene match: 4. The CDR3 totals 14 residues. The chain's CDR3 is CASSEGTGGAEAFF. CDR3 DNA: TGTGCCAGCAGCGAGGGGACAGGGGGAGCTGAAGCTTTCTTT.

V and J are TRBV5-1 and TRBJ1-1; 7 positions agree with TRBD1. The ends lost 7 bases at V and 3 bases at J; junction bases unmatched: 9. Germline lookup yields CDR1 SGHRS and CDR2 YFSETQ. The CDR3 has 14 amino acids. The CDR3 bases are TGCGCCAGCGGCCCGGGACAGAGATACACTGAAGCTTTCTTT. It codes for CASGPGQRYTEAFF. Drawing the rest from reference TRBV5-1 and TRBJ1-1, the complete variable domain is KAGVTQTPRYLIKTRGQQVTLSCSPISGHRSVSWYQQTPGQGLQFLFEYFSETQRNKGNFPGRFSGRQFSNSRSEMNVSTLELGDSALYLCASGPGQRYTEAFFGQGTRLTVV.

The V and J genes are TRBV7-2 and TRBJ2-1; 10 bases are a match to TRBD1. V lost 3 bases and J lost 1; bases outside the gene matches: 6. The CDR3 is 17 amino acids. CDR1 is SGHTA, CDR2 FQGNSA, per germline. The CDR3 nucleotides are TGTGCCAGCAGCTTCGACAGGGGGCTCCCTTCCTACAATGAGCAGTTCTTC. Encoded protein: CASSFDRGLPSYNEQFF.

This CDR3 reads CASRNRGSYEQYF. The DNA for the CDR3 is TGTGCCAGCAGGAACAGGGGGTCCTACGAGCAGTACTTC. The V call is TRBV25-1, the J call TRBJ2-7; 8 positions match TRBD1. The germline gives CDR1 MGHDK, CDR2 SYGVNS. V shed 6 bases, J shed 1 base, and the junction held 2 bases outside the gene matches. This CDR3 is built from 13 residues.

J is TRBJ2-1 and V is TRBV6-1, with 8 bases fitting TRBD2. The CDR3 extends over 13 amino acids. The germline V gene encodes CDR1 MNHNS and CDR2 SASEGT. V was pared by 7 bases and J by 7 bases, with 6 bases of the junction left unmatched. The CDR3 nucleotides read TGTGCCAGCACCGGACTAGCCGGAAATGAGCAGTTCTTC. As protein: CASTGLAGNEQFF.

This chain joins TRBV28 and TRBJ1-4; 10 nucleotides match TRBD1. The germline CDR1 and CDR2 sequences are MDHEN and SYDVKM. Trimming at V came to 8 bases and at J to 6 bases, leaving 6 bases not matched to a gene. The CDR3 sequence is 14 residues long. The CDR3, as DNA: TGTGCCAGCTCGGACGGGACAGGGGATGAAAAACTGTTTTTT. It yields the protein CASSDGTGDEKLFF. Filled out from reference TRBV28 and TRBJ1-4, the complete variable domain reads DVKVTQSSRYLVKRTGEKVFLECVQDMDHENMFWYRQDPGLGLRLIYFSYDVKMKEKGDIPEGYSVSREKKERFSLILESASTNQTSMYLCASSDGTGDEKLFFGSGTQLSVL.

This clone occurred once. This sequence joins TRBV27 and TRBJ2-2; 7 bases fit TRBD1. Germline CDR1 MNHEY, CDR2 SMNVEV (reference sequence). This CDR3 has 15 amino acids. V shed 4 bases, J shed 2 bases, and the junction held 4 bases outside the gene matches. The CDR3 region has the DNA TGTGCCAGCAGTTCGACAGGGCTCAACACCGGGGAGCTGTTTTTT. Its protein product is CASSSTGLNTGELFF.

The genes are TRBV6-5 and TRBJ1-2; a weak D match, TRBD1 (5 bases). Trimming removed 2 bases at V and 2 bases at J, with 9 bases between. This CDR3 has 14 residues. Germline CDR1 is MNHEY and CDR2 is SVGAGI. CDR3 in amino acids: CASSYDSSNYGYTF. CDR3 coding DNA: TGTGCCAGCAGTTACGACAGCTCCAACTATGGCTACACCTTC.

V is TRBV27 and J is TRBJ2-2, with TRBD1 as a possible D gene (5 bases). CDR1 is MNHEY, CDR2 SMNVEV, per germline (reference sequence). The CDR3 length is 16 residues. V lost 2 bases, J lost 4 bases, and 14 bases lay in between. CDR3 sequence reads: CASSLRGPRGTGELFF. The CDR3 coding sequence is TGTGCCAGCAGTTTAAGGGGCCCGCGAGGCACCGGGGAGCTGTTTTTT.